This is a list of T cell receptor beta chains from one sample in a study of memory CD4+ T cells and cytomegalovirus serostatus. TCRdb's table, derived via immunoSEQ multiplex PCR, lists solely in-frame clones and lacks some. The sample includes about 92,000 clones, about 80% of them seen just once. The specimen was memory CD4+ T cells from blood. Receptors originate from an adult in good health and CMV-seropositive. The CDR3 runs from the conserved cysteine through the conserved F or W. A D gene is named only where the DNA matches it firmly. Rows give clone size only sometimes, using once, few, many, or a class for an expanded clone.

V	size	J	D	CDR3	DNA
TRBV7-3	-	TRBJ2-2	-	CASSSGLLTGELFF	TGTGCCAGCAGCTCCGGACTCCTCACCGGGGAGCTGTTTTTT
TRBV7-2	-	TRBJ2-7	-	CASSYDLLPPRNEQYF	TGTGCCAGCAGCTACGACCTTTTACCCCCTAGGAACGAGCAGTACTTC
TRBV28	once	TRBJ2-7	-	CASSSLVYEQYF	TGTGCCAGCAGTTCCCTGGTCTACGAGCAGTACTTC
TRBV9	-	TRBJ2-3	-	CASSIGPGTTDTQYF	TGTGCCAGCAGCATCGGTCCAGGGACAACAGATACGCAGTATTTT
TRBV5-1	-	TRBJ2-7	-	CASSLELYDEQYF	TGCGCCAGCAGCTTGGAACTGTACGACGAGCAGTACTTC
TRBV5-1	-	TRBJ2-5	TRBD1	CAGRQGFEETQYF	TGCGCCGGCAGACAGGGGTTCGAAGAGACCCAGTACTTC
TRBV19	-	TRBJ2-7	-	CASRVPGYEQYF	TGTGCCAGTAGAGTCCCAGGCTACGAGCAGTACTTC
TRBV2	few	TRBJ2-4	-	CASSEGLQNIQYF	TGTGCCAGCAGTGAAGGTCTTCAAAACATTCAGTACTTC
TRBV5-1	-	TRBJ1-2	TRBD1	CASSIGTEAYGYTF	TGCGCCAGCAGCATCGGGACAGAAGCCTATGGCTACACCTTC
TRBV5-4	-	TRBJ2-2	-	CASSYWADTGELFF	TGTGCCAGCAGCTACTGGGCGGACACCGGGGAGCTGTTTTTT
TRBV29-1	once	TRBJ1-1	TRBD1	CSVGQGPGTEAFF	TGCAGCGTTGGACAGGGGCCCGGGACTGAAGCTTTCTTT
TRBV6-1	-	TRBJ2-7	-	CASSDTHYEQYF	TGTGCCAGCAGTGACACCCACTACGAGCAGTACTTC
TRBV11-3	-	TRBJ2-3	TRBD2	CASSVGTLAGVTDTQYF	TGTGCCAGCAGCGTCGGTACCCTAGCGGGAGTTACAGATACGCAGTATTTT
TRBV4-2	-	TRBJ2-1	TRBD2	CASRTVEASGKNEQFF	TGTGCCAGCAGGACCGTTGAGGCTAGCGGGAAGAATGAGCAGTTCTTC
TRBV4-1	-	TRBJ1-3	-	CASSQDRAAGNTIYF	TGCGCCAGCAGCCAAGATAGAGCCGCTGGAAACACCATATATTTT
TRBV7-3	-	TRBJ1-2	-	CASSLTPDRNYGYTF	TGTGCCAGCAGCTTAACGCCCGACAGGAACTATGGCTACACCTTC
TRBV7-3	-	TRBJ2-3	TRBD2	CASSPIAGGPGDTQYF	TGTGCCAGCAGCCCGATAGCGGGAGGGCCTGGGGATACGCAGTATTTT
TRBV20-1	-	TRBJ2-1	-	CSARPKNEQFF	TGCAGTGCTAGACCCAAAAATGAGCAGTTCTTC
TRBV10-1	-	TRBJ2-5	TRBD2	CASSSTGLAEIKSQETQYF	TGCGCCAGCAGTTCCACGGGACTAGCGGAAATTAAAAGTCAAGAGACCCAGTACTTC
TRBV20-1	-	TRBJ1-1	-	CSASPNTEAFF	TGCAGTGCTAGTCCTAACACTGAAGCTTTCTTT
TRBV20-1	-	TRBJ1-2	-	CSARDIGYTF	TGCAGTGCTAGAGATATCGGCTACACCTTC
TRBV6-1	-	TRBJ2-3	-	CASSEEGRRRTQYF	TGTGCCAGCAGTGAAGAAGGGCGCCGCCGTACGCAGTATTTT
TRBV15	-	TRBJ2-7	-	CATSRDGKGRPKGGQYF	TGTGCCACCAGCAGAGATGGTAAAGGGCGCCCTAAAGGTGGGCAGTACTTC
TRBV9	-	TRBJ1-1	-	CASSVASSISSEAFF	TGTGCCAGCAGCGTAGCGAGCTCCATTAGCTCTGAAGCTTTCTTT
TRBV4-3	few	TRBJ1-4	-	CASSQGQGQEKLFF	TGCGCCAGCAGCCAAGGGCAGGGGCAGGAAAAACTGTTTTTT
TRBV9	once	TRBJ2-2	-	CASSRLANTGELFF	TGTGCCAGCAGCAGGCTAGCCAACACCGGGGAGCTGTTTTTT
TRBV28	-	TRBJ1-5	TRBD1	CASSLRDRVSNQPQHF	TGTGCCAGCAGTCTCCGGGACAGGGTGAGCAATCAGCCCCAGCATTTT
TRBV19	once	TRBJ2-5	-	CASSNMWLGTQYF	TGTGCCAGTAGTAACATGTGGCTTGGGACCCAGTACTTC
TRBV10-3	-	TRBJ2-2	TRBD2	CASGASEKRGTGELFF	TGTGCGAGCGGGGCTAGCGAGAAACGGGGCACCGGGGAGCTGTTTTTT